Sequencing of this T cell receptor (beta chain) was carried out in a study of T cell responses to AZD1222 COVID-19 vaccine. General study results and limits: Across the whole spike, CD4 TCRs peaked at regions 160-218 and 743-854. Unmutated variant regions reportedly attract nearly half of all spike-specific TCRs.

Germline assignment: CDR1 MNHEY and CDR2 SVGAGI. The germline V and J ends were trimmed by 2 bases and 7 bases, with 12 bases remaining between them. This CDR3 contains 15 residues. Sequencing was performed with immunoSEQ multiplex PCR; in TCRdb, only in-frame clones are kept and a portion is missing. The repertoire has some 79,000 clones, 70% to 90% of them found once; the top ten carry roughly 3.6%. As regards this clone: The antigen remains undetermined.

This TCR was sampled from an adult who received the AZD1222 COVID-19 vaccine. The V call is TRBV6-5, the J call TRBJ1-6, with D perhaps TRBD1 (6 bases). The source material was peripheral blood, sampled 28 days after the second AZD1222 dose. CDR3 sequence: CASSYDGQNNSPLHF. The CDR3 DNA is TGTGCCAGCAGTTACGACGGACAGAACAATTCACCCCTCCACTTT.